The 2 T cell receptor beta chains below were found in one sample sequenced in a study of vaccination and CD4 T cells after COVID-19. Which antigens these TCRs recognize remains unknown. Researchers used the Oncomine TCR Beta short-read assay to sequence DNA from cultured CD4+ T cells. TCRdb reprocessed the PCR reads via MiXCR and lists one record per CDR3 protein. The sample holds over 850 distinct CDR3 sequences, 17% seen once. The treatment here: roughly ten-day PBMC culture with coronavirus spike peptide pools or control peptides (ViraFEST assay). Before the COVID-19 pandemic (2011-2018), CD4+ T cells were obtained from the unexposed donor. Source material: CD4+ T cells from blood, cultured in vitro. The receptors were sampled from a human donor in good health.

This clonotype was seen a few times. The chain couples TRBV27 to TRBJ1-3, with a possible D match to TRBD1 (5 bases). Germline loops: CDR1 MNHEY, CDR2 SMNVEV (reference sequence). Trimming left V 9 bases short and J 4 bases short, with 13 bases between. CDR3 length: 13 amino acids. CDR3 sequence: CARGGGKGNTIYF. DNA for the CDR3: TGTGCCAGGGGGGGGGGTAAGGGAAACACCATATATTTT.

The rearrangement joins TRBV28 to TRBJ2-5, with D uncertain. The V and J ends lost 0 bases and 1 base respectively, with 9 bases between them. The CDR3 is made up of 15 amino acids. In germline, CDR1 is MDHEN, CDR2 SYDVKM. DNA for the CDR3: TGTGCCAGCAGTTTATGGCGAGGCGCCCAAGAGACCCAGTACTTC. This encodes CASSLWRGAQETQYF.